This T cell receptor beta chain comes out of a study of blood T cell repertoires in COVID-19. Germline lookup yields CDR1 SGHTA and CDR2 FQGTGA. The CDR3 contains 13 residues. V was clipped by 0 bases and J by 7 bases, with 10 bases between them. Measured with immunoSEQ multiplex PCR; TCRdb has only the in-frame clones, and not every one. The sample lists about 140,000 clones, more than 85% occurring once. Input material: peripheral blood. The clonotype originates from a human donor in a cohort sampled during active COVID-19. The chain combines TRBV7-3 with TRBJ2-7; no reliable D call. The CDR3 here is CASSLTKDSEQYF. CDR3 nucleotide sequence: TGTGCCAGCAGCTTAACTAAAGACTCGGAGCAGTACTTC.